This T cell receptor (beta chain) originates from a study of patients and donors after allogeneic stem cell transplantation. MiXCR, applied by TCRdb to the RT-PCR reads, yields one record per CDR3 protein. The sample consists of approximately 200,000 distinct CDR3 sequences, around 41% of them appearing once. This CDR3 comprises 15 residues. Between the trimmed V and J ends, which lost 3 bases and 3 bases, there was a span of 14 bases. Germline values: CDR1 KGHSH, CDR2 LQKENI. Sequenced: blood, either unsorted or a sorted T cell fraction (not recorded which). The sequence was collected from a human donor who was either an allogeneic HSCT recipient or a stem cell or donor lymphocyte infusion donor (not recorded which). It is not recorded whose cells these are; they may come from a transplant donor. V and J are TRBV18 and TRBJ2-5; D is unresolved. The CDR3 reads CASSPLRAVKETQYF. In nucleotides, the CDR3 is TGTGCCAGCTCACCCCTTAGGGCGGTGAAAGAGACCCAGTACTTC.